A few counts support the clone carrying this T cell receptor beta chain. The antigen is undetermined. This sample was taken from a study of regulatory T cells in long-lasting Graves disease. Study findings and constraints: Whereas new patients shared 970 or so public clonotypes, persistent patients shared more, at a few thousand. Newly diagnosed disease favored TRBV20-1 and TRBJ2-1 over persistent disease.

Libraries of TCR beta came from iRepertoire HTBI primers plus Arm-PCR of CDR3 regions. In the authors' workflow: From all samples, identification returned over 11 TRBJ and approximately 67 TRBV segments. MiXCR, run by TCRdb on the multiplex PCR reads, gives a single entry per CDR3 protein. The V and J calls follow TCRdb's processing rather than the paper's. The data show about 340,000 distinct CDR3 sequences, 20% seen once. Trimming cost V 8 bases and J 5 bases; bases outside gene matches: 8. Per the germline V gene, CDR1 is SNHLY and CDR2 is FYNNEI. The CDR3 is 14 residues long. As for time point: persistent/refractory GD, antithyroid drugs over 5 years with positive TRAb. RNA from PBMCs was the source of the TCR library.

V usage is TRBV2 and J usage is TRBJ2-1; 8 bases match TRBD2. The clonotype comes from a female donor with Graves disease. This specimen consisted of peripheral blood mononuclear cells (PBMCs), obtained when the disease was refractory, from a patient treated with antithyroid drugs. DNA for the CDR3: TGTGCCAGCTCTCTAGCGGGCGTTCACAATGAGCAGTTCTTC. It translates to CASSLAGVHNEQFF. The full variable domain, completed using reference TRBV2 and TRBJ2-1, is EPEVTQTPSHQVTQMGQEVILRCVPISNHLYFYWYRQILGQKVEFLVSFYNNEISEKSEIFDDQFSVERPDGSNFTLKIRSTKLEDSAMYFCASSLAGVHNEQFFGPGTRLTVL.